What follows is one TCR beta chain and its context. In the original processing: By means of reference gene primer amplification, nucleated cell counts were estimated. Here immunoSEQ multiplex PCR was the method, and the copy in TCRdb shows in-frame clones only, minus some. V, J and clone size are those of that table, while D and trimming were read from the DNA. The sample has roughly 69,000 clones; 86% are singletons. The data derive from a study of blood T cell repertoires in COVID-19. This CDR3 comprises 12 residues. The V segment lost 5 bases and the J segment 15 bases; nucleotides outside the gene matches: 7. Germline loops: CDR1 MDHEN, CDR2 SYDVKM.

Sequencing used peripheral blood. The gene calls are TRBV28 and TRBJ1-3; 10 bases align to TRBD1. The clonotype was recovered from a man aged 50 to 59 with active COVID-19. CDR3 bases: TGTGCCAGCAGTCGGGACAGGGGACGTGGATATTTT. This encodes CASSRDRGRGYF.